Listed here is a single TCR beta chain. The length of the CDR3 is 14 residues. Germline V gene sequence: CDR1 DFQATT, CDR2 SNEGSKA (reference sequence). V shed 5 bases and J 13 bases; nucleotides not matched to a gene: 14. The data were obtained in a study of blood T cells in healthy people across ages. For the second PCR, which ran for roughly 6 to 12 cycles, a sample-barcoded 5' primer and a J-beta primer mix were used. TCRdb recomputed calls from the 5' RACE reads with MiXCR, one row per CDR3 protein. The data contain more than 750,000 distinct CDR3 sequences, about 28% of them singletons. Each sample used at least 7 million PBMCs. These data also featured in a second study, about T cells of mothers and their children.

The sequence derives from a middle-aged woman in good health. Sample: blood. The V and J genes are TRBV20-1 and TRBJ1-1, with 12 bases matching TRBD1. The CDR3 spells CSAGGQGARSGVFF. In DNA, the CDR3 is TGCAGTGCTGGGGGACAGGGGGCGCGAAGTGGAGTTTTCTTT.